The 26 T cell receptor beta chains listed next were all sequenced from one sample in a study of regulatory T cells in long-lasting Graves disease. Specified time point: persistent/refractory GD, antithyroid drugs over 5 years with positive TRAb. PBMCs provided the RNA from which the TCR library was made. Libraries of TCR beta came from iRepertoire HTBI primers plus Arm-PCR of CDR3 regions. Via MiXCR, TCRdb re-called the multiplex PCR reads, giving one row per CDR3 protein. Of 400,000 to 500,000 distinct CDR3 sequences in the sample, 20% to 25% were seen once. Sequences were derived from peripheral blood mononuclear cells (PBMCs), sampled when the disease was refractory, from a patient treated with antithyroid drugs. These receptors came from a female donor with Graves disease.

This clonotype turned up a few times. The chain recombines TRBV20-1 with TRBJ2-7; 9 nucleotides agree with TRBD1. Trimming removed 6 bases from V and 1 base from J; junction bases left unmatched: 10. The germline V gene encodes CDR1 DFQATT and CDR2 SNEGSKA (reference sequence). This CDR3 region has 15 residues. CDR3 in DNA: TGCAGTGCAACCTGGACGGGACAGGGATCCTACGAGCAGTACTTC. Residues: CSATWTGQGSYEQYF.

J is TRBJ1-4 and V is TRBV3-1; D uncertain. Germline V gives CDR1 LGHDT, CDR2 YNNKEL (reference sequence). The V gene lost 0 bases and the J gene lost 1 base, with 18 bases spanning the gap. The CDR3 is 19 amino acids. The CDR3 nucleotides are TGTGCCAGCAGCCAAGAATTTCCAAAGAAAGTAGGAACTAATGAAAAACTGTTTTTT. Translated, it gives CASSQEFPKKVGTNEKLFF.

The genes are TRBV10-3 and TRBJ1-1; D is perhaps TRBD1 (5 bases). Germline V lookup: CDR1 ENHRY, CDR2 SYGVKD. The CDR3 contains 14 residues. The ends were cut back, 2 bases at V and 6 bases at J, with 13 bases in the middle. The CDR3 DNA reads as TGTGCCATCAGTGAGGGGGCAGAAACCTCTGAAGCTTTCTTT. It is translated as CAISEGAETSEAFF.

This chain connects TRBV5-5 to TRBJ2-7; the D gene could be TRBD1 or TRBD2 (5 bases each). CDR1 and CDR2 from the germline V gene are SGHKS and YYEKEE (reference sequence). Between the trimmed V and J ends, which lost 2 bases and 0 bases, there was a span of 9 bases. This CDR3 contains 14 residues. The CDR3 nucleotides read TGTGCCAGCAGCTTCCAGGGAGACTCCTACGAGCAGTACTTC. Translation gives CASSFQGDSYEQYF. Drawing the rest from reference TRBV5-5 and TRBJ2-7, the complete variable domain is DAGVTQSPTHLIKTRGQQVTLRCSPISGHKSVSWYQQVLGQGPQFIFQYYEKEERGRGNFPDRFSARQFPNYSSELNVNALLLGDSALYLCASSFQGDSYEQYFGPGTRLTVT.

This clonotype was recorded many times. This chain connects TRBV3-1 to TRBJ1-2; 8 bases are a match to TRBD1. The CDR3 sequence is 15 residues long. Trimming cost V 5 bases and J 0 bases; bases outside gene matches: 5. CDR1 LGHDT and CDR2 YNNKEL come from the germline V gene (reference sequence). Here the CDR3 reads CASSTWTGTNYGYTF. The CDR3 DNA reads TGTGCCAGCAGCACATGGACAGGGACTAACTATGGCTACACCTTC.

This clonotype occurred many times. The chain has TRBV12-3 or TRBV12-4 and TRBJ2-2; no clear D. V lost 5 bases, J lost 1 base, and 8 bases lay in between. This CDR3 is 14 amino acids long. For the CDR3, the DNA is TGTGCCAGCAGTAGGACCGAGAACACCGGGGAGCTGTTTTTT. Translated: CASSRTENTGELFF.

This clonotype was seen repeatedly, ten times or more. CDR3 bases: TGTGCCAGCAGAAAGGGGCTAGCGGGAAGCGAGCAGTACTTC. Its translation: CASRKGLAGSEQYF. V usage is TRBV28 and J usage is TRBJ2-7, with 9 bases lining up with TRBD2. V dropped 6 bases and J dropped 6; count of bases not matched to a gene: 9. Germline V gene data show CDR1 as MDHEN and CDR2 as SYDVKM. The CDR3 sequence is 14 residues long.

The table lists this clonotype with many counts. J is TRBJ1-1 and V is TRBV13; D gene ambiguous. Trimming left V 3 bases short and J 5 bases short, with 10 bases between. The germline V gene has CDR1 PRHDT and CDR2 FYEKMQ (reference sequence). The CDR3 totals 13 residues. The DNA for the CDR3 is TGTGCCAGCAGCTTGGTGGATATGACTGAAGCTTTCTTT. Translated, it gives CASSLVDMTEAFF.

In regard to this clonotype: A much larger clone lies a single base off, so this may be a read error. The chain employs TRBV6-1 and TRBJ1-5; D unresolved. This CDR3 has 14 amino acids. CDR1 is MNHNS and CDR2 is SASEGT in the germline V gene. CDR3 coding DNA: TGTGCCGGCAGTGAATCAGCCAACAATCAGCCCCAGCATTTT. It specifies CAGSESANNQPQHF.

This clonotype was found once. This chain connects TRBV19 to TRBJ2-5, with 8 bases fitting TRBD2. This CDR3 comprises 15 residues. Germline values: CDR1 LNHDA, CDR2 SQIVND (reference sequence). Trimming removed 3 bases from V and 0 bases from J; junction bases left unmatched: 3. The CDR3 sequence: CASSIVAGNQETQYF. Here the CDR3 DNA reads TGTGCCAGTAGTATTGTAGCGGGAAACCAAGAGACCCAGTACTTC.

The table lists this clonotype with a few counts. This sequence joins TRBV15 and TRBJ2-2; TRBD1 might be the D (6 bases). This CDR3 is built from 14 residues. V shed 8 bases and J shed 3 bases, with 13 bases lying between them. Germline V gene data show CDR1 as LNHNV and CDR2 as YYDKDF (reference sequence). The CDR3 is CATDTGWDTGELFF. CDR3 DNA: TGTGCCACCGACACAGGGTGGGACACCGGGGAGCTGTTTTTT.

V and J are TRBV27 and TRBJ2-2; D could derive from TRBD1 or TRBD2 (5 bases each). The germline V gene has CDR1 MNHEY and CDR2 SMNVEV (reference sequence). CDR3 length: 14 amino acids. V shed 4 bases and J shed 3 bases, with 9 bases lying between them. The CDR3 spells CASSYMGDTGELFF. CDR3 nucleotides: TGTGCCAGCAGTTATATGGGGGACACCGGGGAGCTGTTTTTT.

This clonotype showed up just a few times. V gene TRBV29-1 combines with J gene TRBJ2-2; possibly TRBD2 for D (5 bases). Looked up from germline, CDR1 is SQVTM and CDR2 is ANQGSEA. Trimming took off 2 bases at V and 2 bases at J, with 12 bases between the two ends. The CDR3 spans 15 residues. For the CDR3, the DNA is TGCAGCGTTGAAATTAGCGACTTTAACACCGGGGAGCTGTTTTTT. This codes for CSVEISDFNTGELFF.

This clonotype was observed a handful of times. This chain uses TRBV30 with TRBJ1-2; D is unresolved. CDR1 and CDR2 (germline): GTSNPN, SVGIG (reference sequence). This CDR3 spans 10 amino acids. Between the trimmed V and J ends, which lost 2 bases and 8 bases, there was a span of 6 bases. In DNA, the CDR3 is TGTGCCTGGAGTCGCGTAGGCTACACCTTC. Protein sequence: CAWSRVGYTF.

This clonotype turned up a few times. This sequence joins TRBV28 and TRBJ2-1; weak D call: TRBD1 (6 bases). The CDR3 totals 15 residues. V gave up 8 bases and J gave up 7 bases, with 21 bases separating them. Germline V gene sequence: CDR1 MDHEN, CDR2 SYDVKM. The CDR3 coding sequence is TGTGCCAGCGGGACCGGGGTACAGGGAGTAAATGAGCAGTTCTTC. Translated, it gives CASGTGVQGVNEQFF. The whole variable domain, remainder taken from reference TRBV28 and TRBJ2-1, is DVKVTQSSRYLVKRTGEKVFLECVQDMDHENMFWYRQDPGLGLRLIYFSYDVKMKEKGDIPEGYSVSREKKERFSLILESASTNQTSMYLCASGTGVQGVNEQFFGPGTRLTVL.

As concerns this clonotype: Its ends do not fully match the called genes, so a read error is possible. The rearrangement joins TRBV7-3 to TRBJ1-2, with D maybe TRBD1 (6 bases). The CDR3 totals 13 residues. Germline V gives CDR1 SGHTA, CDR2 FQGTGA. CDR3 loop: CASSSETGLGYTF. CDR3 DNA sequence: TGCGCCAGCAGCTCCGAGACAGGACTAGGCTACACCTTC.

The J gene is TRBJ1-2, the V gene TRBV7-9; no clear D gene. Germline-derived CDR1 and CDR2 are SEHNR and FQNEAQ (reference sequence). The CDR3 is 14 amino acids. V lost 2 bases, J lost 2 bases, and 9 bases lay in between. The chain's CDR3 is CASSLMTQNYGYTF. The CDR3 coding sequence is TGTGCCAGCAGCTTAATGACACAAAACTATGGCTACACCTTC.

The chain carries TRBV20-1 and TRBJ1-2; 9 bases agree with TRBD1. Germline-derived CDR1 and CDR2 are DFQATT and SNEGSKA (reference sequence). V was pared by 0 bases and J by 6 bases, with 8 bases of the junction left unmatched. The CDR3 loop spans 15 amino acids. The CDR3 sequence is CSARDPGTGLDGYTF. CDR3 nucleotides: TGCAGTGCTAGAGATCCCGGGACAGGGCTTGATGGCTACACCTTC.

This clonotype was counted ten times or more. V usage is TRBV6-1 and J usage is TRBJ2-2; tentatively, D is TRBD1 (7 bases). Deletions cut 4 bases from V and 5 bases from J, with 11 bases between. The CDR3 spans 14 residues. Germline CDR1 reads MNHNS; CDR2 reads SASEGT. The CDR3 here is CASSASGGTGELFF. Here the CDR3 DNA reads TGTGCCAGCAGTGCCTCAGGGGGGACCGGGGAGCTGTTTTTT.

Ten or more counts support this clonotype. The chain couples TRBV7-2 to TRBJ1-2; the D is unclear. The CDR3 is 13 residues long. Germline V CDR1 and CDR2: SGHTA, FQGNSA. V lost 1 base and J lost 5, with 8 bases in between. CDR3 residues: CASSLGAVYGYTF. CDR3 DNA: TGTGCCAGCAGCTTAGGCGCGGTTTATGGCTACACCTTC.

In this sample, this clonotype turned up many times. The chain joins TRBV24-1 to TRBJ1-4, with D possibly TRBD1 on 5 matching bases. The V end lost 2 bases, the J end lost 3 bases, and 9 bases lay between the germline ends. CDR1 KGHDR and CDR2 SFDVKD come from the germline V gene. This CDR3 has 15 amino acids. The CDR3 protein is CATSDSQGPNEKLFF. CDR3 nucleotide sequence: TGTGCCACCAGTGATTCCCAGGGACCTAATGAAAAACTGTTTTTT.

Ten or more counts support this clonotype. DNA of the CDR3: TGTGCCAGCAGCTTCACCGACCTGGAGACCCAGTACTTC. Encoded protein: CASSFTDLETQYF. The rearrangement joins TRBV11-3 to TRBJ2-5; D is ambiguous. Germline V gene sequence: CDR1 SGHNT, CDR2 YENEEA. This CDR3 region has 13 residues. Trimming took off 3 bases at V and 5 bases at J, with 10 bases between the two ends.

This clonotype was seen at least ten times. The gene calls are TRBV12-5 and TRBJ1-2; 8 bases match TRBD1. J gave up 2 bases and V 4 bases, and 9 bases lay outside the gene matches. CDR3 length: 16 amino acids. CDR1 is LGHNT and CDR2 is FRNRAP in the germline V gene. This chain's CDR3 is CASGSTGASINYGYTF. CDR3 DNA: TGTGCTAGTGGTTCGACAGGGGCGAGTATAAACTATGGCTACACCTTC.

This rearrangement joins TRBV27 to TRBJ2-1; TRBD2 matches at 8 bases. This CDR3 has 15 residues. Germline assignment: CDR1 MNHEY and CDR2 SMNVEV (reference sequence). The V segment lost 4 bases and the J segment 8 bases; nucleotides outside the gene matches: 10. CDR3 DNA: TGTGCCAGCAGTTCACACAGAGCGGGGGAAGATGAGCAGTTCTTC. Its protein is CASSSHRAGEDEQFF.

The chain uses TRBV25-1 and TRBJ2-5, with D tentatively TRBD1 or TRBD2 (5 bases each). The CDR3 is made up of 12 amino acids. Germline V gene lookup returns CDR1 MGHDK and CDR2 SYGVNS. V shed 11 bases and J shed 7 bases, with 17 bases lying between them. CDR3 amino acids: CAASGPQGTQYF. CDR3 coding DNA: TGTGCCGCTTCGGGGCCGCAGGGGACCCAGTACTTC.

This chain connects TRBV2 to TRBJ2-1, with a possible D match to TRBD2 (6 bases). The CDR3 length is 15 residues. Trimming stripped 1 base from V and 2 bases from J, with 9 bases between. Germline assignment: CDR1 SNHLY and CDR2 FYNNEI. CDR3 in DNA: TGTGCCAGCAGTGAAGGGAGGGGCCCCTACAATGAGCAGTTCTTC. Translated: CASSEGRGPYNEQFF.